These T cell receptor beta chains were read from a single sample in a study of Graves' ophthalmopathy and Graves' hyperthyroidism. TCRdb independently ran MiXCR on the multiplex PCR reads; one entry per CDR3 protein. This sample has roughly 600,000 distinct CDR3 sequences, with roughly 39% found just once. Sequenced input: peripheral blood or thyroid tissue (not recorded which). The receptors here all came from an adult man with Graves' hyperthyroidism. Each CDR3 is given with its conserved first and last residue. D genes are given only for firm matches. Expanded clones get a size class; other rows say once, few or many, or leave the size out.

d_call: .; j_call: TRBJ2-2; v_call: TRBV7-9; clone_size: many; cdr3_aa: CASSLIYSGELFF; cdr3_nt: TGTGCCAGCAGCTTAATCTACTCTGGGGAGCTGTTTTTT
d_call: .; j_call: TRBJ2-7; v_call: TRBV9; clone_size: few; cdr3_aa: CASSVGTDYDEQYF; cdr3_nt: TGTGCCAGCAGCGTAGGAACAGACTACGACGAGCAGTACTTC
d_call: .; j_call: TRBJ2-5; v_call: TRBV6-1; clone_size: many; cdr3_aa: CASSEAEGPIQETQYF; cdr3_nt: TGTGCCAGCAGTGAAGCGGAGGGACCGATTCAAGAGACCCAGTACTTC
d_call: .; j_call: TRBJ1-3; v_call: TRBV19; clone_size: many; cdr3_aa: CASMGVLGNTIYF; cdr3_nt: TGTGCCAGTATGGGGGTTCTTGGAAACACCATATATTTT
d_call: .; j_call: TRBJ2-7; v_call: TRBV7-8; clone_size: many; cdr3_aa: CASSLAPPSSGPPYYEQYF; cdr3_nt: TGTGCCAGCAGCTTAGCGCCTCCCAGTAGTGGCCCACCTTACTACGAGCAGTACTTC
d_call: .; j_call: TRBJ2-7; v_call: TRBV29-1; clone_size: once; cdr3_aa: CSVDYRRNSYEQYF; cdr3_nt: TGCAGCGTTGATTACAGGAGGAACTCCTACGAGCAGTACTTC
d_call: TRBD2; j_call: TRBJ2-7; v_call: TRBV7-9; clone_size: many; cdr3_aa: CASSLEVAGRTYEQYF; cdr3_nt: TGTGCCAGCAGCTTAGAAGTAGCGGGACGGACCTACGAGCAGTACTTC
d_call: TRBD1; j_call: TRBJ1-4; v_call: TRBV12-3/TRBV12-4; clone_size: few; cdr3_aa: CASSSSHRGSSEKLFF; cdr3_nt: TGTGCCAGCAGTTCGAGCCACAGGGGCTCCAGTGAAAAACTGTTTTTT
d_call: .; j_call: TRBJ1-1; v_call: TRBV12-3/TRBV12-4; clone_size: .; cdr3_aa: CASTSGNTEAFF; cdr3_nt: TGTGCCAGCACTTCAGGGAACACTGAAGCTTTCTTT
d_call: TRBD1; j_call: TRBJ2-3; v_call: TRBV4-1; clone_size: .; cdr3_aa: CARFGTEVPSTDTQYF; cdr3_nt: TGCGCCAGATTCGGGACAGAGGTTCCTAGCACAGATACGCAGTATTTT
d_call: .; j_call: TRBJ1-2; v_call: TRBV19; clone_size: many; cdr3_aa: CASRPRTAGYGYTF; cdr3_nt: TGTGCCAGTAGACCTCGGACAGCAGGCTATGGCTACACCTTC
d_call: .; j_call: TRBJ2-7; v_call: TRBV12-3/TRBV12-4; clone_size: .; cdr3_aa: CASSRDSSYYEQYF; cdr3_nt: TGTGCCAGCAGCCGGGACTCCTCTTACTACGAGCAGTACTTC
d_call: TRBD2; j_call: TRBJ2-7; v_call: TRBV29-1; clone_size: .; cdr3_aa: CSVEGRTGGGDEQYF; cdr3_nt: TGCAGCGTTGAAGGCAGGACGGGAGGTGGGGACGAGCAGTACTTC
d_call: .; j_call: TRBJ1-4; v_call: TRBV20-1; clone_size: .; cdr3_aa: CSASQPGGATNEKLFF; cdr3_nt: TGCAGTGCTAGCCAGCCGGGGGGGGCAACTAATGAAAAACTGTTTTTT
d_call: TRBD2; j_call: TRBJ2-7; v_call: TRBV10-3; clone_size: .; cdr3_aa: CAIRRGGMYNEQYF; cdr3_nt: TGTGCCATCAGGCGGGGGGGGATGTACAATGAGCAGTACTTC
d_call: TRBD2; j_call: TRBJ2-5; v_call: TRBV7-7; clone_size: .; cdr3_aa: CASSLRTSGYQETQYF; cdr3_nt: TGTGCTAGCAGCTTAAGGACTAGCGGGTACCAAGAGACCCAGTACTTC
d_call: TRBD1; j_call: TRBJ1-4; v_call: TRBV25-1; clone_size: many; cdr3_aa: CASSAHGPGQRNEKLFF; cdr3_nt: TGTGCCAGCAGTGCTCACGGGCCGGGACAGCGTAATGAAAAACTGTTTTTT
d_call: .; j_call: TRBJ1-2; v_call: TRBV12-3/TRBV12-4; clone_size: many; cdr3_aa: CASSLDGKYGYTF; cdr3_nt: TGTGCCAGCAGTTTAGATGGGAAGTATGGCTACACCTTC
d_call: .; j_call: TRBJ1-1; v_call: TRBV5-1; clone_size: many; cdr3_aa: CASSLTGTGAEAFF; cdr3_nt: TGCGCCAGCAGCTTGACAGGCACCGGGGCTGAAGCTTTCTTT
d_call: .; j_call: TRBJ1-5; v_call: TRBV7-9; clone_size: .; cdr3_aa: CSSSQDTGLQPQHF; cdr3_nt: TGTTCCAGCAGCCAAGATACAGGGCTTCAGCCCCAGCATTTT
d_call: TRBD2; j_call: TRBJ2-2; v_call: TRBV12-3/TRBV12-4; clone_size: many; cdr3_aa: CASRPTSGENTGELFF; cdr3_nt: TGTGCCAGCAGGCCAACTAGCGGAGAGAACACCGGGGAGCTGTTTTTT
d_call: .; j_call: TRBJ2-7; v_call: TRBV6-1; clone_size: .; cdr3_aa: CAISETGTYEQYF; cdr3_nt: TGTGCCATCAGTGAGACAGGCACCTACGAGCAGTACTTC
d_call: TRBD1; j_call: TRBJ1-2; v_call: TRBV5-1; clone_size: many; cdr3_aa: CASSLAPGTGSYGYTF; cdr3_nt: TGCGCCAGCAGCTTGGCCCCCGGGACAGGGAGCTATGGCTACACCTTC
d_call: TRBD1; j_call: TRBJ1-2; v_call: TRBV6-2/TRBV6-3; clone_size: few; cdr3_aa: CASSYAGDRGTYGYTF; cdr3_nt: TGTGCCAGCAGTTACGCTGGGGACAGGGGAACATATGGCTACACCTTC
d_call: .; j_call: TRBJ1-2; v_call: TRBV2; clone_size: .; cdr3_aa: CASGEQAHGYTF; cdr3_nt: TGTGCCAGCGGTGAACAGGCTCATGGCTACACCTTC
d_call: .; j_call: TRBJ2-7; v_call: TRBV10-1; clone_size: few; cdr3_aa: CASNHTDVAEYEQYF; cdr3_nt: TGCGCCAGCAACCATACGGACGTAGCGGAGTACGAGCAGTACTTC
d_call: .; j_call: TRBJ2-2; v_call: TRBV30; clone_size: .; cdr3_aa: CAWSPGTGELFF; cdr3_nt: TGTGCCTGGAGTCCAGGGACCGGGGAGCTGTTTTTT
d_call: .; j_call: TRBJ1-2; v_call: TRBV7-9; clone_size: many; cdr3_aa: CASTLLDYGYTF; cdr3_nt: TGTGCCAGCACCCTATTGGACTATGGCTACACCTTC
d_call: TRBD2; j_call: TRBJ2-7; v_call: TRBV9; clone_size: many; cdr3_aa: CASSAAGAAYEQYF; cdr3_nt: TGTGCCAGCAGCGCAGCGGGAGCAGCCTACGAGCAGTACTTC
d_call: .; j_call: TRBJ2-5; v_call: TRBV24-1; clone_size: .; cdr3_aa: CATSAGQTGEETQYF; cdr3_nt: TGTGCCACCAGTGCGGGCCAGACCGGGGAAGAGACCCAGTACTTC
d_call: .; j_call: TRBJ2-2; v_call: TRBV6-6; clone_size: few; cdr3_aa: CASSDLGRGMNTGELFF; cdr3_nt: TGTGCCAGCAGTGACCTGGGTCGGGGAATGAACACCGGGGAGCTGTTTTTT
d_call: TRBD1; j_call: TRBJ1-1; v_call: TRBV19; clone_size: many; cdr3_aa: CASSMDRGPTEAFF; cdr3_nt: TGTGCCAGTAGTATGGACAGGGGGCCCACTGAAGCTTTCTTT
d_call: .; j_call: TRBJ1-2; v_call: TRBV12-3/TRBV12-4; clone_size: many; cdr3_aa: CASSFALAFYGYTF; cdr3_nt: TGTGCCAGCAGTTTTGCGTTAGCGTTCTATGGCTACACCTTC
d_call: .; j_call: TRBJ2-3; v_call: TRBV7-2; clone_size: .; cdr3_aa: CASSLERNTDTQYF; cdr3_nt: TGTGCCAGCAGCCTTGAGCGGAACACAGATACGCAGTATTTT
d_call: .; j_call: TRBJ1-6; v_call: TRBV7-2; clone_size: .; cdr3_aa: CASSLTGEGYNSPLHF; cdr3_nt: TGTGCCAGCAGCTTAACCGGAGAGGGGTATAATTCACCCCTCCACTTT
d_call: .; j_call: TRBJ1-1; v_call: TRBV30; clone_size: once; cdr3_aa: CAWSVIRGGAFF; cdr3_nt: TGTGCCTGGAGTGTAATACGAGGCGGAGCTTTCTTT
d_call: TRBD2; j_call: TRBJ2-5; v_call: TRBV29-1; clone_size: once; cdr3_aa: CSVDPTGGETQYF; cdr3_nt: TGCAGCGTCGACCCTACGGGGGGGGAGACCCAGTACTTC
d_call: .; j_call: TRBJ1-2; v_call: TRBV7-8; clone_size: many; cdr3_aa: CASSFAGSGGYTF; cdr3_nt: TGTGCCAGCAGCTTCGCAGGGAGTGGAGGCTACACCTTC
d_call: .; j_call: TRBJ1-3; v_call: TRBV7-8; clone_size: many; cdr3_aa: CASSLGVAPSGNTIYF; cdr3_nt: TGTGCCAGCAGCTTAGGAGTCGCACCCTCTGGAAACACCATATATTTT
d_call: .; j_call: TRBJ1-5; v_call: TRBV7-3; clone_size: once; cdr3_aa: CASSHTPTGLEQHF; cdr3_nt: TGTGCCAGCAGCCATACCCCCACAGGGCTCGAGCAGCATTTT
d_call: TRBD2; j_call: TRBJ2-7; v_call: TRBV7-9; clone_size: .; cdr3_aa: CASSLGTSGRKYDQYF; cdr3_nt: TGTGCCAGCAGCTTGGGGACTAGCGGGAGAAAATACGACCAGTACTTC
d_call: TRBD2; j_call: TRBJ2-3; v_call: TRBV7-9; clone_size: .; cdr3_aa: CASSVLAGGTTRTDTQYF; cdr3_nt: TGTGCCAGCAGCGTCCTAGCGGGAGGTACTACACGCACAGATACGCAGTATTTT
d_call: .; j_call: TRBJ2-5; v_call: TRBV20-1; clone_size: .; cdr3_aa: CSARGQRGYQETQYF; cdr3_nt: TGCAGTGCTAGAGGGCAACGGGGCTACCAAGAGACCCAGTACTTC
d_call: .; j_call: TRBJ2-2; v_call: TRBV20-1; clone_size: few; cdr3_aa: CSVILGGTGELFF; cdr3_nt: TGCAGTGTTATTCTAGGGGGAACCGGGGAGCTGTTTTTT
d_call: .; j_call: TRBJ1-6; v_call: TRBV15; clone_size: .; cdr3_aa: CASSPLRVEPINSPLHF; cdr3_nt: TGTGCCAGCTCACCGCTCAGGGTTGAGCCGATTAATTCACCCCTCCACTTT
d_call: .; j_call: TRBJ1-5; v_call: TRBV11-2; clone_size: .; cdr3_aa: CASSLRDANQPQHF; cdr3_nt: TGTGCCAGCAGCCTCCGGGACGCCAATCAGCCCCAGCATTTT
d_call: TRBD1; j_call: TRBJ2-2; v_call: TRBV24-1; clone_size: .; cdr3_aa: CATMTGVTGELFF; cdr3_nt: TGTGCCACCATGACAGGGGTCACCGGGGAGCTGTTTTTT
d_call: TRBD2; j_call: TRBJ2-5; v_call: TRBV28; clone_size: .; cdr3_aa: CASRASGGFQETQYF; cdr3_nt: TGTGCCAGCAGGGCTAGCGGGGGCTTCCAAGAGACCCAGTACTTC
d_call: .; j_call: TRBJ2-5; v_call: TRBV29-1; clone_size: many; cdr3_aa: CSVPDSSLGETQYF; cdr3_nt: TGCAGCGTCCCCGACTCATCCCTGGGGGAGACCCAGTACTTC
d_call: TRBD2; j_call: TRBJ2-1; v_call: TRBV10-3; clone_size: few; cdr3_aa: CAISSPSGSRYNEQFF; cdr3_nt: TGTGCCATCAGTTCCCCTAGCGGGAGTCGGTACAATGAGCAGTTCTTC